Sequencing of this T cell receptor (beta chain) was carried out in a study of blood T cells in healthy people across ages (dated by TCRdb to 2014 to 2015). Context from the whole study: Template switching captured roughly one uniquely barcoded TCR beta cDNA molecule per two T cells in model experiments. The donors were divided into four age groups: young (average approximately 17 years), middle-aged (about 41), aged (approximately 62) and long-lived (roughly 86). For two donors (one aged 18 to 29 and one aged 80 or older), the study analyzed two additional independent replicas of 1 million unique cDNA reads from the same blood draw. Age-related changes in TCR beta repertoire diversity were measured in the study by deep sequencing normalized with unique cDNA molecular identifiers. Donors of different ages were randomly distributed across sequencing lanes to avoid experimental bias. The paper's findings and limits, for the study overall: Donor CMV infection status was unknown, potentially confounding age-related changes in expanded clonotypes. Conclusive comparison of naive and antigen-experienced compartments was prevented by the profiling of bulk unsorted PBMCs. Estimates of total diversity from one million sequenced T cells were regarded as lower bounds and underestimates. As age increased, observed TCR beta diversity per million T cells dropped in a roughly linear way, and a significant reduction was already evident by age about 40. Observed TCR beta diversity correlated strongly with the percentage of naive T cells measured by flow cytometry. Compared with the aged group, more naive CD4+ T cells, fewer expanded clones and increased TCR diversity were shown by the long-lived group, suggesting age selection.

Libraries were built with 5' RACE. The listed sequencing device is Illumina HiSeq 2500. A second PCR of about 6 to 12 cycles was run with a J-beta primer mix and a sample-barcoded 5' primer. A template-switch 5' adaptor carrying 12 random nucleotides introduced a unique molecular identifier onto each TCR beta cDNA molecule. Each sample yielded at least 3 million CDR3-containing paired-end reads. The Mint cDNA synthesis kit, primed by a TRBC-specific oligonucleotide, was used to synthesize first-strand cDNA from all RNA. After uracil-DNA glycosylase treatment, a first 18-cycle PCR used universal primers M1SS and BC2_uni_R on all cDNA. Per the original workflow: For normalization, 1 million high-quality reads, each with a distinct molecular identifier, were randomly selected from each sample. Reads with shared molecular identifiers were discarded instead of being binned into consensus sequences. MiTCR, with a Q25 quality threshold and the strictest error-elimination algorithm, was used for CDR3 identification, clonotype clustering and error correction. Lower-bound total TCR beta diversity was estimated with a nonparametric unseen species model using Euler transformation. TCRdb reprocessed the public reads (quality trimming at Q25 with fastp, clone calling with MiXCR) and kept in-frame beta chains. One record per CDR3 amino acid sequence lists the most common genes and DNA. V and J calls and clone size were set by TCRdb, not the authors. The sample data list roughly 800,000 distinct CDR3 sequences, and 36% of these were observed just once. Jointly, the top ten make up over 10% of the sample.

This clonotype has just a few counts. It lacks a known antigen. No clone much larger than this one lies a single base away; base qualities are absent. Spanning cysteine to phenylalanine, the CDR3 consists of 14 amino acids. This entry keeps only the CDR3 DNA: 42 bases, framed from base 1. The germline V gene (reference sequence) specifies LGHDT as CDR1 and YNNKEL as CDR2. Compared with germline, V lacks 3 bases and J lacks 2 bases; bases without a gene match: 2. The donors were roughly 39 Caucasian individuals from Russia, aged 6 to 90 years, who were systemically healthy. Each donor gave roughly 11 milliliters of peripheral blood, drawn into EDTA-treated Vacutainer tubes. Ficoll-Paque density-gradient centrifugation was used to isolate PBMCs, with at least 7 million per sample. Trizol reagent was used to extract total RNA from the PBMCs, yielding at least 5.5 micrograms per sample. For every donor, an aliquot of PBMCs went through flow cytometry to measure the percentages of naive CD45RAhigh/CD27high T cells.

Sequencing input: blood. The chain uses TRBV3-1 and TRBJ2-3, and 7 junction bases match TRBD1. This receptor was taken from a man in his late teens or twenties in good health. The CDR3 amino acid sequence is: CASSQGTVTDTQYF. The nucleotide sequence reads as follows: TGTGCCAGCAGCCAGGGGACAGTCACAGATACGCAGTATTTT.